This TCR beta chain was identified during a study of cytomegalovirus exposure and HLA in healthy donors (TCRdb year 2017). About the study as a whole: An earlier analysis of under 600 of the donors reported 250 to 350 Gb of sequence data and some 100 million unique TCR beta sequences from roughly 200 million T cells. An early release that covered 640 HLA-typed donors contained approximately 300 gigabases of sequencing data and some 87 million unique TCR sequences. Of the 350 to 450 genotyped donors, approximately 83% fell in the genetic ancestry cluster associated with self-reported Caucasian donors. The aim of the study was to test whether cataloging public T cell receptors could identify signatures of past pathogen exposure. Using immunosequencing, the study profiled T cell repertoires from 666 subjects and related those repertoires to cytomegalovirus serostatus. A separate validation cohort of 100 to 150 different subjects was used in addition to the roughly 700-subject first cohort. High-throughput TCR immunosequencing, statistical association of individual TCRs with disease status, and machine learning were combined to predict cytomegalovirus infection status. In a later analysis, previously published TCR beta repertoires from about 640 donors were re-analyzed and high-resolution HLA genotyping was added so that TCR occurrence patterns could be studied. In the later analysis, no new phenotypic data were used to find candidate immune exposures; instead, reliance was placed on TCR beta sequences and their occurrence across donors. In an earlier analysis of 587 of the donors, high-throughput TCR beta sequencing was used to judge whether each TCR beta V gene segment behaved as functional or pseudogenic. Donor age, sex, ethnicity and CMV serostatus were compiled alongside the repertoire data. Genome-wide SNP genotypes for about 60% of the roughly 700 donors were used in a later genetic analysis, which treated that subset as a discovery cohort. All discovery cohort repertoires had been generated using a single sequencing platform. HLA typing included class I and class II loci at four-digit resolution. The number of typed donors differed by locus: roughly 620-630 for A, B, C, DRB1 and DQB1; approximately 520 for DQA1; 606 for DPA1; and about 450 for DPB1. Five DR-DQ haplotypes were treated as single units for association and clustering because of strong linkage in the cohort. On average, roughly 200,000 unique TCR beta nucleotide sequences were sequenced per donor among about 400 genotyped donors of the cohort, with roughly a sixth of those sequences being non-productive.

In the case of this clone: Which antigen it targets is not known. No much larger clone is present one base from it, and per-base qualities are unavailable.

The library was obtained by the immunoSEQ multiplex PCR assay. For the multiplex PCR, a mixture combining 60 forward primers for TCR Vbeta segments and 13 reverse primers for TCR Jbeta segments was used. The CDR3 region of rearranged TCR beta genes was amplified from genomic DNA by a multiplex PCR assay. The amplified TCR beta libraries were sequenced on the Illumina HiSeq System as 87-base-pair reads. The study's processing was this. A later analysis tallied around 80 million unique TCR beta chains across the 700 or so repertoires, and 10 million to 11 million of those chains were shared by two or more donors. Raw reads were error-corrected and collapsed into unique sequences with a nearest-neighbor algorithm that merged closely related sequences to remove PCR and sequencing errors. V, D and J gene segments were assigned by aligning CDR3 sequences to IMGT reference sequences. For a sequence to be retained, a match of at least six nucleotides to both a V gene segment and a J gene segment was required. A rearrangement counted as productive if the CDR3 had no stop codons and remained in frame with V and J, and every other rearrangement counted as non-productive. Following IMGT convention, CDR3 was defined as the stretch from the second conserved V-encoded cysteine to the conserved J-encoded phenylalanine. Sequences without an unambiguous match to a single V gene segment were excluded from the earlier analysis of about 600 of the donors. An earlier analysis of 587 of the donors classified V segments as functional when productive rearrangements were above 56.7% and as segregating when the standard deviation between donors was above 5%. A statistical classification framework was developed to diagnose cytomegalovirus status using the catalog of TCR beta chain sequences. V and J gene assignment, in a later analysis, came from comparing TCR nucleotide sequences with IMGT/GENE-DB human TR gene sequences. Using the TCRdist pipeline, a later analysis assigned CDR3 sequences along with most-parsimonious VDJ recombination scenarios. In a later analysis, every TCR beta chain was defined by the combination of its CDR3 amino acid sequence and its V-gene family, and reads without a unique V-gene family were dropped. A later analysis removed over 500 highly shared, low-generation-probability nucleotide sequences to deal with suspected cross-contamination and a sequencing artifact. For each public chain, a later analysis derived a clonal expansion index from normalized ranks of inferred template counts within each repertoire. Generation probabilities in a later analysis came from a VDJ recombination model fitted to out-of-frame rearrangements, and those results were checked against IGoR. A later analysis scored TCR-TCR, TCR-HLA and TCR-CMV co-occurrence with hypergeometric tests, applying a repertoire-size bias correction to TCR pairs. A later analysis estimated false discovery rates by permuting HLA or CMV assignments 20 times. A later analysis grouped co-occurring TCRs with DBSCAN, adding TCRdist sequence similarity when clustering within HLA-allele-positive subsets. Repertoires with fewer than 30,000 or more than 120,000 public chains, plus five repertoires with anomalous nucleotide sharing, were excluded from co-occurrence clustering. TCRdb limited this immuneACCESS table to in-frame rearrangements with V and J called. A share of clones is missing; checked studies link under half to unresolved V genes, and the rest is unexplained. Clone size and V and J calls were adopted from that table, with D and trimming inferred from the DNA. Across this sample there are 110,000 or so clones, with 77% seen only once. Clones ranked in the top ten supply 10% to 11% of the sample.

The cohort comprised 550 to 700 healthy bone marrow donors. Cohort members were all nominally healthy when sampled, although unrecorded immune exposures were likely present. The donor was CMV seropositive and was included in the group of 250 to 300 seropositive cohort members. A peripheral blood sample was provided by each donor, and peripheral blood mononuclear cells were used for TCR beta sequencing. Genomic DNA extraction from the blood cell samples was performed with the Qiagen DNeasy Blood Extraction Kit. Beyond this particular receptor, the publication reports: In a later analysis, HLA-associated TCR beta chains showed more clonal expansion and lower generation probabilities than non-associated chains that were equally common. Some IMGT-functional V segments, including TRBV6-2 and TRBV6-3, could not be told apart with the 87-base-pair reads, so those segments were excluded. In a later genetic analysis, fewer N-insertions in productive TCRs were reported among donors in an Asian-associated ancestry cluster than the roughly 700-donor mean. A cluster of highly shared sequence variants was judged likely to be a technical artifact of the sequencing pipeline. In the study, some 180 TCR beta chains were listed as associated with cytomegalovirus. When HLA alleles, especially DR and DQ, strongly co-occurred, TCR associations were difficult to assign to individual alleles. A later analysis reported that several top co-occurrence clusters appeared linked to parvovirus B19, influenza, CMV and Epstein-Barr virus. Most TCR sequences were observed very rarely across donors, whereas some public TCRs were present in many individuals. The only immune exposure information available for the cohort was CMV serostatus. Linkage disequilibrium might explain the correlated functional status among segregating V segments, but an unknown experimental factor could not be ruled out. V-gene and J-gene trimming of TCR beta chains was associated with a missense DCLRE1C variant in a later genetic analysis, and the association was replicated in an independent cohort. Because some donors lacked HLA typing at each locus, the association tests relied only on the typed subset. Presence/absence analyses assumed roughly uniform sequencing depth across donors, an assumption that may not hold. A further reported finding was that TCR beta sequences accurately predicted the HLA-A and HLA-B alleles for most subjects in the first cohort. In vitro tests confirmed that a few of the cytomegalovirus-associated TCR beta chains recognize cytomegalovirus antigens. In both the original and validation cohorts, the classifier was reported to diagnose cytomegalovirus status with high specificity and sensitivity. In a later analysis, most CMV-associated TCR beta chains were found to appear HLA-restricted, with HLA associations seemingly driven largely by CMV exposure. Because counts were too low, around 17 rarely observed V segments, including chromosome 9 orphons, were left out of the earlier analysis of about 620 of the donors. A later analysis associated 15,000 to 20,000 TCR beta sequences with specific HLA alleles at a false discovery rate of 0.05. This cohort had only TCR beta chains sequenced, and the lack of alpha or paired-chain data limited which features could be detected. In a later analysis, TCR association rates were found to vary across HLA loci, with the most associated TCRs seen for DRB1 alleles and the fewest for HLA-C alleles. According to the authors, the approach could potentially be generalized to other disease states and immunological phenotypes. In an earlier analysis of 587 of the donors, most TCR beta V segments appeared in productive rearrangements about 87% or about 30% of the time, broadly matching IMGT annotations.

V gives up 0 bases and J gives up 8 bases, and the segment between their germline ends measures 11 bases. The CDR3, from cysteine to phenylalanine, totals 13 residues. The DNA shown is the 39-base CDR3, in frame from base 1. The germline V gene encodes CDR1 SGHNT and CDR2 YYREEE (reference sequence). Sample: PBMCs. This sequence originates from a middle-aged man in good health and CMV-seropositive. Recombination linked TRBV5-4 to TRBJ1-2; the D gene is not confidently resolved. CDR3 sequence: CASSLGSGTGYTF. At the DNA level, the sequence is TGTGCCAGCAGCTTGGGGTCAGGTACGGGCTACACCTTC.